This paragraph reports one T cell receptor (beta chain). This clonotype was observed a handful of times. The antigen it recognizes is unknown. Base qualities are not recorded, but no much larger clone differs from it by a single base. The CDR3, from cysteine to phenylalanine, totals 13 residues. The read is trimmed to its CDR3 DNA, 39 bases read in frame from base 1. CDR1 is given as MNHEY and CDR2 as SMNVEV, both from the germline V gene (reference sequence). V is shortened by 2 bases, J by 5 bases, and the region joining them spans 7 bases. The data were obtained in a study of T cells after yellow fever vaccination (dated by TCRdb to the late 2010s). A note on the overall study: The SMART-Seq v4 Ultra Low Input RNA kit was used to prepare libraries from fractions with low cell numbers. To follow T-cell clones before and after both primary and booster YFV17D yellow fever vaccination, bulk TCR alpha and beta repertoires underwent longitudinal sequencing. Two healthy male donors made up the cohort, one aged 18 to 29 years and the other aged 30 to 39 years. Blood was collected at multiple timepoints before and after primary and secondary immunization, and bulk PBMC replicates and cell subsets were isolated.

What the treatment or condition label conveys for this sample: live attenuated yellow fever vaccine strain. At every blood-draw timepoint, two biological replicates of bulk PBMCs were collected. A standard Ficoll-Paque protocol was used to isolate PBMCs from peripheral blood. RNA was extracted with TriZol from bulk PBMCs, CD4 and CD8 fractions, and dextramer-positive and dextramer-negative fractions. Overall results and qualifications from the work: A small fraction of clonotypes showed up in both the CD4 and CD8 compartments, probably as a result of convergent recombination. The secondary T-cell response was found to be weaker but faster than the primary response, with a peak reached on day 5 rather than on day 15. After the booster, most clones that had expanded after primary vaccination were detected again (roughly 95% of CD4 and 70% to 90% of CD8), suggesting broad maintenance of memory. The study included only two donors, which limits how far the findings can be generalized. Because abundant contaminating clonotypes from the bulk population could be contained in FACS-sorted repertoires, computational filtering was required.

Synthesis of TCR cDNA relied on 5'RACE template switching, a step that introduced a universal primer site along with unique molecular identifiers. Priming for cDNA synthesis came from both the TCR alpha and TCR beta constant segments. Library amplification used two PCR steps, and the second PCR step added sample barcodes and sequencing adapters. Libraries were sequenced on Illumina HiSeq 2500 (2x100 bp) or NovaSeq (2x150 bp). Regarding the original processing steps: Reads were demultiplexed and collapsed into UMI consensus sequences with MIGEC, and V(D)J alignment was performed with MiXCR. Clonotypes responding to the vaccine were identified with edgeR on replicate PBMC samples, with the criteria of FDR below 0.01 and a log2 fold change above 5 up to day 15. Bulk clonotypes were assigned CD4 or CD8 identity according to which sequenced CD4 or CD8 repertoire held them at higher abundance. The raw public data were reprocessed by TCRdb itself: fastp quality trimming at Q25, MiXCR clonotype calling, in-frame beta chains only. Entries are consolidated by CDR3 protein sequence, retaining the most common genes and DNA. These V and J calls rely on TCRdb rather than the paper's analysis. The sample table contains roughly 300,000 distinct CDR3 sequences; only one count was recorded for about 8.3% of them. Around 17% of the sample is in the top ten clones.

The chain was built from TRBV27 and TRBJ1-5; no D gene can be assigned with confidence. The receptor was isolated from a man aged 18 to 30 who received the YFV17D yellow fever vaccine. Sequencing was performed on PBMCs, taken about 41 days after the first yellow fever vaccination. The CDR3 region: CASSLKLYQPQHF. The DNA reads TGTGCCAGCAGTTTAAAGTTATATCAGCCCCAGCATTTT.